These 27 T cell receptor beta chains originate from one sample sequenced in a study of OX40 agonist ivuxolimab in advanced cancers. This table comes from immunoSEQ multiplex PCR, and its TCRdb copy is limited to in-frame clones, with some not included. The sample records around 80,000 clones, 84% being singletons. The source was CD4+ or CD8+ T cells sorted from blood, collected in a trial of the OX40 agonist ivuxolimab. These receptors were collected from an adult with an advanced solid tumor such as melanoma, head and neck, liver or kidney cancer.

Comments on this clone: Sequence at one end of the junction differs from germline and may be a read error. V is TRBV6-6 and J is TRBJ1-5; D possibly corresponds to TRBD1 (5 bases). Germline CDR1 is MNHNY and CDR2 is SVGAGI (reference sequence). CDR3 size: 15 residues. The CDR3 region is CASSLTRGRTQPQHF. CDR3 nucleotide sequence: TGTGCCAGCAGTCTTACCCGGGGGAGAACTCAGCCTCAGCATTTT.

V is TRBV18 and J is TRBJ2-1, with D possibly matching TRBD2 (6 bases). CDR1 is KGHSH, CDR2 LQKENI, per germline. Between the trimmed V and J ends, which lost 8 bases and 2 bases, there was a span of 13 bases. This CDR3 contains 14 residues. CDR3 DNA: TGTGCCAGCAAAGATCGGACTACCTACAATGAGCAGTTCTTC. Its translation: CASKDRTTYNEQFF. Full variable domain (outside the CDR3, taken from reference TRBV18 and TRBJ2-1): NAGVMQNPRHLVRRRGQEARLRCSPMKGHSHVYWYRQLPEEGLKFMVYLQKENIIDESGMPKERFSAEFPKEGPSILRIQQVVRGDSAAYFCASKDRTTYNEQFFGPGTRLTVL.

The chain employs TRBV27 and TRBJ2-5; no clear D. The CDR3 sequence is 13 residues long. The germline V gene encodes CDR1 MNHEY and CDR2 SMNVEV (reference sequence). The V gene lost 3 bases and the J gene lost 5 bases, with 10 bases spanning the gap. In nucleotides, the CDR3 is TGTGCCAGCAGTTTTACGGCAAGGGAGACCCAGTACTTC. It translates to CASSFTARETQYF.

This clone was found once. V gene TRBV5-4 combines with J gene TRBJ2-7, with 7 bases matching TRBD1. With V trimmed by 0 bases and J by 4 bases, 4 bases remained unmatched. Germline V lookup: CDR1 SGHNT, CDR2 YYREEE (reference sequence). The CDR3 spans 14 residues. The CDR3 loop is CASSLDRGVYEQYF. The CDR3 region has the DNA TGTGCCAGCAGCTTGGACAGGGGCGTGTACGAGCAGTACTTC.

DNA for the CDR3: TGCGCCAGCAGCACCCAAGCTGGCTCCTACAATGAGCAGTTCTTC. Its protein product is CASSTQAGSYNEQFF. The rearrangement links TRBV5-1 to TRBJ2-1; no clear D. This CDR3 contains 15 residues. V was trimmed by 4 bases and J by 0 bases, leaving 11 bases between them. Germline V CDR1 and CDR2: SGHRS, YFSETQ.

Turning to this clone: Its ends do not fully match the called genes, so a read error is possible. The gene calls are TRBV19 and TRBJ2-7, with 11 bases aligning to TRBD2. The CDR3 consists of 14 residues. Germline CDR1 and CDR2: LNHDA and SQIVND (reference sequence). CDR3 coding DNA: TGTGCCAGTAGGATAGCGGGAGGGCCGGGGGAGCAGTACTTC. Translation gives CASRIAGGPGEQYF.

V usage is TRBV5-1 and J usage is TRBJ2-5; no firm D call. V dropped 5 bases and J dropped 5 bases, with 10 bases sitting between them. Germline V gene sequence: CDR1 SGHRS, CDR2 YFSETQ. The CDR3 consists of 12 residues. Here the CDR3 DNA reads TGCGCCAGCAGAGAGGCTGGGGAGACCCAGTACTTC. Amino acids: CASREAGETQYF.

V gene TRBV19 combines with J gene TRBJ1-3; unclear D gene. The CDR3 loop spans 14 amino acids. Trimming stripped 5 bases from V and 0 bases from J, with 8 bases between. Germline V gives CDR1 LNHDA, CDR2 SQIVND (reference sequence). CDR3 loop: CASSAGVSGNTIYF. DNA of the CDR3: TGTGCCAGTAGTGCAGGAGTCTCTGGAAACACCATATATTTT.

The CDR3 DNA follows: TGCGCCAGCAGTGAGTGGGGACCCCCCACAGATACGCAGTATTTT. Its protein product is CASSEWGPPTDTQYF. The chain has TRBV10-2 and TRBJ2-3; the D call may be TRBD1 or TRBD2 (5 bases each). V was trimmed by 1 base and J by 2 bases, leaving 10 bases between them. The CDR3 runs 15 residues. Per germline, CDR1 WSHSY and CDR2 SAAADI.

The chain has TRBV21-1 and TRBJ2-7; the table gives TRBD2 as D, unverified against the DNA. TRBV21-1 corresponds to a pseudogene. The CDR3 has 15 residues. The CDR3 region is CASSKWSGRSYEQYV. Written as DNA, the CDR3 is TGTGCCAGCAGCAAGTGGAGCGGGCGTTCCTACGAGCAGTACGTC.

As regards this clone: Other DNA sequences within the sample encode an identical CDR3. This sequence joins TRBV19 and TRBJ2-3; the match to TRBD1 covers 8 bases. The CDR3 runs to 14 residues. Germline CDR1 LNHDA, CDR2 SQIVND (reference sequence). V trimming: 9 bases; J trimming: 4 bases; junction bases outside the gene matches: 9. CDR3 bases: TGTGCCAGCAGAAAAACAGGGGGGCCAGATACGCAGTATTTT. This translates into CASRKTGGPDTQYF.

This CDR3 is CASRGLGSTYNEQFF. The CDR3 DNA reads as TGTGCCAGCAGGGGGTTGGGTAGCACTTACAATGAGCAGTTCTTC. This sequence joins TRBV6-5 and TRBJ2-1; D is unclear. V lost 6 bases to trimming and J lost 4 bases, with 16 bases between them. The CDR3 is 15 amino acids. Per germline, CDR1 MNHEY and CDR2 SVGAGI.

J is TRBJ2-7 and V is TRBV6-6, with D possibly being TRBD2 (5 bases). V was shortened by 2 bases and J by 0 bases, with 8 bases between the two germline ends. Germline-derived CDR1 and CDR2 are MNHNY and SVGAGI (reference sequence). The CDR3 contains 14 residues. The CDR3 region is CASSYATSSYEQYF. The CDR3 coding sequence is TGTGCCAGCAGTTACGCCACTAGCTCCTACGAGCAGTACTTC.

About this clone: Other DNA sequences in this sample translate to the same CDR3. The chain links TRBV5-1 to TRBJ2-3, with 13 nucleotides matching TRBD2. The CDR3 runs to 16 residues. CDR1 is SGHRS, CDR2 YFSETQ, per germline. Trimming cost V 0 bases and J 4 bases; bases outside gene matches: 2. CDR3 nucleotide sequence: TGCGCCAGCAGCTTGGGGGGGACTAGCGGGGCAGATACGCAGTATTTT. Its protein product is CASSLGGTSGADTQYF.

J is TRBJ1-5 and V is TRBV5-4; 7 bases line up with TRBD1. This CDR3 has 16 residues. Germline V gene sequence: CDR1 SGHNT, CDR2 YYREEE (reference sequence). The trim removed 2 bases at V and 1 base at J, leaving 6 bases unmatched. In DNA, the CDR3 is TGTGCCAGCAGCTTTTCCAGGGGGATAAGCAATCAGCCCCAGCATTTT. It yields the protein CASSFSRGISNQPQHF.

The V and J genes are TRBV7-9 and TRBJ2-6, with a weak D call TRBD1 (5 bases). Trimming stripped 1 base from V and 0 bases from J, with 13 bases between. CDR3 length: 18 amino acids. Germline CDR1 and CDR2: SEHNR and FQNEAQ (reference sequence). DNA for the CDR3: TGTGCCAGCAGCTTAGGACCAGGGATTGGCTCTGGGGCCAACGTCCTGACTTTC. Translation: CASSLGPGIGSGANVLTF.

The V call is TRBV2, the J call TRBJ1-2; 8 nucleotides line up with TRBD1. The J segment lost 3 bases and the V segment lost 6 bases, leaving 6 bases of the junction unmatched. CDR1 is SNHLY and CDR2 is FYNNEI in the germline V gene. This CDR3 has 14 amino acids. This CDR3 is CASRWPGGDYGYTF. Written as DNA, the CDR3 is TGTGCCAGCAGGTGGCCAGGGGGCGACTATGGCTACACCTTC.

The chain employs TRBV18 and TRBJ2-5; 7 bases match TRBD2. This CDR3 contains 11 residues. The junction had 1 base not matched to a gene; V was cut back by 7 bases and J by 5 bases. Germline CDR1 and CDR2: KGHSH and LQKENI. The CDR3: CASFGGETQYF. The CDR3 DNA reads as TGTGCCAGCTTCGGGGGGGAGACCCAGTACTTC.

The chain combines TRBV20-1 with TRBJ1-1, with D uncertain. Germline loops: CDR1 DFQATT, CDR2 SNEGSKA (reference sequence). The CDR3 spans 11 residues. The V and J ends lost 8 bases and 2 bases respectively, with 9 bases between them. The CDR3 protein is CSYRVNTEAFF. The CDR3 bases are TGCAGTTATCGGGTCAACACTGAAGCTTTCTTT.

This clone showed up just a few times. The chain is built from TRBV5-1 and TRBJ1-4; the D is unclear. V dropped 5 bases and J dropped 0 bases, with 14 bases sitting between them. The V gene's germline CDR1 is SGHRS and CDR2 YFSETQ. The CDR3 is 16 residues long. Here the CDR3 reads CASSSHVRATNEKLFF. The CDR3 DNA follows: TGCGCCAGCAGTTCACACGTACGAGCAACTAATGAAAAACTGTTTTTT.

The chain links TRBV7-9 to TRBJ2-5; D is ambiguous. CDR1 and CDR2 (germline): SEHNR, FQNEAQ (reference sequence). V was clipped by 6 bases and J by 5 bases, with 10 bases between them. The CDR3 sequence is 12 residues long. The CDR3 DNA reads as TGTGCCAGCAGGGGCCAAGGCGAGACCCAGTACTTC. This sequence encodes CASRGQGETQYF.

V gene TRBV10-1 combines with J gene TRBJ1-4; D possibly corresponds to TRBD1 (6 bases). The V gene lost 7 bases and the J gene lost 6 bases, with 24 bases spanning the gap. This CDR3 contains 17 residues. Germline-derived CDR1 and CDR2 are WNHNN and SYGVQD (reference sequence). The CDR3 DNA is TGCGCCAGCACCACGGGACATCCCGGTGCGTGTGATGAAAAACTGTTTTTT. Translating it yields CASTTGHPGACDEKLFF.

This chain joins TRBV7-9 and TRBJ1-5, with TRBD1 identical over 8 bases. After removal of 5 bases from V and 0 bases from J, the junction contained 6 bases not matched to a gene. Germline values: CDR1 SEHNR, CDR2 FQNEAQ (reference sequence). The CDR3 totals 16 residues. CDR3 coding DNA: TGTGCCAGCAGCCGCGCGGGACAGGTTAGCAATCAGCCCCAGCATTTT. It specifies CASSRAGQVSNQPQHF.

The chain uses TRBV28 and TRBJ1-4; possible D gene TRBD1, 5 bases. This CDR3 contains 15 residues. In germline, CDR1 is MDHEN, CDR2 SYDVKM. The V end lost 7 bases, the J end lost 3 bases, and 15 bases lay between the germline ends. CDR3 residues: CASIRGVGANEKLFF. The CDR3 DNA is TGTGCCAGCATAAGAGGGGTGGGGGCTAATGAAAAACTGTTTTTT.

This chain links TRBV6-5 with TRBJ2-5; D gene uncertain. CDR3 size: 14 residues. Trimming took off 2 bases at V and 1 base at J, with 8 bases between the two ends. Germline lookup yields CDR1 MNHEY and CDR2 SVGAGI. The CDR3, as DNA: TGTGCCAGCAGTTACGGGGTCAGCCAAGAGACCCAGTACTTC. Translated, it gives CASSYGVSQETQYF.

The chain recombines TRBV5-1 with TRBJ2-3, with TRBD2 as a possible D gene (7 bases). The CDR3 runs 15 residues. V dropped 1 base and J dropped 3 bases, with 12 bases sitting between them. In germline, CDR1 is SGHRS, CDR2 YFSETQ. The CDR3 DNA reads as TGCGCCAGCAGCTTGCGGGGGGCTAGAACAGATACGCAGTATTTT. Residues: CASSLRGARTDTQYF.

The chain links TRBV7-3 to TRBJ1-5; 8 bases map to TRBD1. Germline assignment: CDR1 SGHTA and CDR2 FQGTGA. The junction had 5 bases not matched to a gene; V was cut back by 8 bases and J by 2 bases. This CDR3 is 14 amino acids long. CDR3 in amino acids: CASGQGDGNQPQHF. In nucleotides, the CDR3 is TGTGCCAGCGGACAGGGTGATGGCAATCAGCCCCAGCATTTT.